The clone carrying this T cell receptor beta chain occurred a few times. Antigen unknown. This specimen comes from a study of cytomegalovirus exposure and HLA in healthy donors. The V gene lost 2 bases and the J gene lost 1 base, with 11 bases spanning the gap. The CDR3 runs to 15 residues. Per germline, CDR1 MNHEY and CDR2 SVGAGI. The study, taken as a whole, reports: A classifier reportedly called cytomegalovirus status with high sensitivity and specificity.

Both 60 Vbeta primers and 13 Jbeta primers went into the PCR. Assay used: immunoSEQ multiplex PCR; TCRdb lists only in-frame clones, some missing. This table holds over 70,000 clones, 74% found once. Sequenced input: PBMCs. The chain has TRBV6-5 and TRBJ2-5; D is possibly TRBD2 (6 bases). The sequence came from a man in his thirties or forties in good health and CMV-seropositive. The CDR3 DNA follows: TGTGCCAGCAGTTACGTTTTCGGGGGCCAAGAGACCCAGTACTTC. Protein: CASSYVFGGQETQYF.